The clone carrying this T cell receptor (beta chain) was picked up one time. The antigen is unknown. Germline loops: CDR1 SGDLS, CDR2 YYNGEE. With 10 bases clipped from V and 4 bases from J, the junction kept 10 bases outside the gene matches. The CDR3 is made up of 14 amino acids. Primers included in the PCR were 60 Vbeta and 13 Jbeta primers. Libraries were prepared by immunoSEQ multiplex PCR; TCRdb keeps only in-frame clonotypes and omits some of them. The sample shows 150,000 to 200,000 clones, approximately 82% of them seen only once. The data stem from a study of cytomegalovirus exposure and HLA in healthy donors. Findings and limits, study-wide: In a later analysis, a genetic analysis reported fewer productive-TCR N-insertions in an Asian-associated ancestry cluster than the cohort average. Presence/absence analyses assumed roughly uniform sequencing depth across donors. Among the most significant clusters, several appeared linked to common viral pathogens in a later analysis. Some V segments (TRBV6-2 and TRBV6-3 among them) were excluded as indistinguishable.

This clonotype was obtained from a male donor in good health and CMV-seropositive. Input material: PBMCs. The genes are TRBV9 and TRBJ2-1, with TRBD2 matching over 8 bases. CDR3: CAGSAGVQYNEQFF. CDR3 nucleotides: TGTGCCGGATCAGCGGGAGTTCAGTACAATGAGCAGTTCTTC.